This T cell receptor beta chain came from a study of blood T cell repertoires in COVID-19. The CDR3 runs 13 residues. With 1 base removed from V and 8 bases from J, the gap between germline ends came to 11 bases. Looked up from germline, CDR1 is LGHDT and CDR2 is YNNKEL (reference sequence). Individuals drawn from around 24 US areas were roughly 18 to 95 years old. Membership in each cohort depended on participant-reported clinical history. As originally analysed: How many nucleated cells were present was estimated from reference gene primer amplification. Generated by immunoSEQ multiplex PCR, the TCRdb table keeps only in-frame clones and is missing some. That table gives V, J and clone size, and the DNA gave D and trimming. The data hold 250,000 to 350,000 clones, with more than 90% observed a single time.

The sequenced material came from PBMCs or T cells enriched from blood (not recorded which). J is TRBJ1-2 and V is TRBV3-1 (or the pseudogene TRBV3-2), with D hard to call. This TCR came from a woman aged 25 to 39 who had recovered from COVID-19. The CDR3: CASSQAGGRGYTF. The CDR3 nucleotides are TGTGCCAGCAGCCAAGCGGGAGGGCGCGGCTACACCTTC.